This passage covers 21 T cell receptor beta chains from one sample sequenced in a study of blood T cell repertoires in COVID-19. Some clones are missing from TCRdb's copy, which holds only in-frame ones; the method was immunoSEQ multiplex PCR. The profile shows roughly 400,000 clones, 90% of them singletons. The sample comprised PBMCs or T cells enriched from blood (not recorded which). The receptors were sampled from a man younger than 35 who had recovered from COVID-19.

The J gene is TRBJ1-5, the V gene TRBV2, with 10 bases aligning to TRBD1. Germline values: CDR1 SNHLY, CDR2 FYNNEI. J lost 3 bases, V lost 6 bases, and 5 bases had no gene match. CDR3 length: 15 amino acids. CDR3 coding DNA: TGTGCCAGCAGGCAGACAGGGGGCGTCAATCAGCCCCAGCATTTT. The encoded protein is CASRQTGGVNQPQHF.

This clone was seen just once. This same CDR3 is encoded by further DNA sequences in the sample. The chain is built from TRBV3-1 (or the pseudogene TRBV3-2) and TRBJ2-5, with 10 bases matching TRBD1. Germline V gene lookup returns CDR1 LGHDT and CDR2 YNNKEL (reference sequence). With V trimmed by 1 base and J by 4 bases, 0 bases remained unmatched. The CDR3 is 14 amino acids. The CDR3 bases are TGTGCCAGCAGCCAAGGGACAGGGGGAGAGACCCAGTACTTC. Encoded protein: CASSQGTGGETQYF.

The rearrangement links TRBV24-1 to TRBJ1-5, with D perhaps matching TRBD1 (5 bases). V lost 9 bases and J 11 bases, leaving 10 bases between the germline ends. The CDR3 is 10 residues long. CDR1 KGHDR and CDR2 SFDVKD come from the germline V gene. CDR3 sequence: CATSPRAQHF. The CDR3 nucleotides are TGTGCCACCTCCCCCAGGGCCCAGCATTTT.

Only one count was recorded for this clone. V and J are TRBV5-1 and TRBJ2-7, with 8 bases matching TRBD2. The CDR3 totals 14 residues. V shed 2 bases, J shed 4 bases, and the junction held 5 bases outside the gene matches. The germline gives CDR1 SGHRS, CDR2 YFSETQ. The CDR3 DNA follows: TGCGCCAGCAGCTTAGCGGGAGTCTGGTACGAGCAGTACTTC. As protein: CASSLAGVWYEQYF.

This clone was found once. The CDR3 DNA reads TGTGCCAGCAGCTTGGCACCAGTATCTGGAAACACCATATATTTT. Its translation is CASSLAPVSGNTIYF. The chain uses TRBV5-5 and TRBJ1-3; D not resolved. The V gene's germline CDR1 is SGHKS and CDR2 YYEKEE (reference sequence). This CDR3 contains 15 residues. V was clipped by 0 bases and J by 1 base, with 8 bases between them.

J is TRBJ1-1 and V is TRBV3-1 (or the pseudogene TRBV3-2); D is undetermined. V gave up 4 bases and J gave up 1 base, with 13 bases separating them. The CDR3 has 15 residues. Germline assignment: CDR1 LGHDT and CDR2 YNNKEL (reference sequence). The DNA of the CDR3 is TGTGCCAGCAGCCTCCGTGGGAGCACGAACACTGAAGCTTTCTTT. It translates to CASSLRGSTNTEAFF.

Details on this clone: Other DNA sequences of this sample code for an identical CDR3. The V call is TRBV9, the J call TRBJ1-5; no clear D. The germline V gene encodes CDR1 SGDLS and CDR2 YYNGEE. This CDR3 comprises 14 residues. V gave up 0 bases and J gave up 0 bases, with 4 bases separating them. The CDR3 reads CASSVAGSNQPQHF. The DNA of the CDR3 is TGTGCCAGCAGCGTAGCAGGTAGCAATCAGCCCCAGCATTTT. The full variable domain, completed using reference TRBV9 and TRBJ1-5, is DSGVTQTPKHLITATGQRVTLRCSPRSGDLSVYWYQQSLDQGLQFLIQYYNGEERAKGNILERFSAQQFPDLHSELNLSSLELGDSALYFCASSVAGSNQPQHFGDGTRLSIL.

V and J are TRBV27 and TRBJ2-3, with TRBD2 identical over 13 bases. CDR1 is MNHEY, CDR2 SMNVEV, per germline (reference sequence). The junction had 9 bases not matched to a gene; V was cut back by 8 bases and J by 7 bases. There are 15 residues in the CDR3. CDR3 in DNA: TGTGCCAGCCGGCGAACTAGCGGGGGGGGGAATACGCAGTATTTT. Encoded protein: CASRRTSGGGNTQYF.

The chain is built from TRBV15 and TRBJ1-1; no clear D gene. The CDR3 extends over 13 amino acids. V was cut by 1 base and J by 4 bases, with 7 bases left in between. The germline V gene encodes CDR1 LNHNV and CDR2 YYDKDF (reference sequence). CDR3 sequence (DNA): TGTGCCACCAGCAGAGGAGTAGTCACTGAAGCTTTCTTT. Translation gives CATSRGVVTEAFF.

The J gene is TRBJ2-5, the V gene TRBV6-5, with TRBD2 matching over 11 bases. Germline trimming cut 4 bases from V and 5 bases from J; bases unmatched to any gene: 3. The V gene's germline CDR1 is MNHEY and CDR2 SVGAGI. The CDR3 runs to 14 residues. The CDR3 DNA reads TGTGCCAGCAGTTTAGCGGGAGGGGGGGAGACCCAGTACTTC. Translated: CASSLAGGGETQYF.

The rearrangement joins TRBV2 to TRBJ2-1, with 9 bases identical to TRBD2. The junction had 3 bases not matched to a gene; V was cut back by 1 base and J by 8 bases. Germline V gives CDR1 SNHLY, CDR2 FYNNEI. This CDR3 spans 14 amino acids. The CDR3 region has the DNA TGTGCCAGCAGTGAAGAGCGGGAGGCCTATGAGCAGTTCTTC. Its translation: CASSEEREAYEQFF. Based on the CDR3 plus reference TRBV2 and TRBJ2-1, the full variable domain is EPEVTQTPSHQVTQMGQEVILRCVPISNHLYFYWYRQILGQKVEFLVSFYNNEISEKSEIFDDQFSVERPDGSNFTLKIRSTKLEDSAMYFCASSEEREAYEQFFGPGTRLTVL.

V and J are TRBV7-9 and TRBJ2-2, with a tentative D call TRBD2 (7 bases). The CDR3 loop spans 17 amino acids. With 6 bases removed from V and 0 bases from J, the gap between germline ends came to 17 bases. Germline V gene sequence: CDR1 SEHNR, CDR2 FQNEAQ (reference sequence). As DNA, the CDR3 is TGTGCCAGCAGTCCGCGTGGGGGGGCCGCGAACACCGGGGAGCTGTTTTTT. Residues: CASSPRGGAANTGELFF.

The chain links TRBV19 to TRBJ2-1; 11 positions match TRBD2. The germline CDR1 and CDR2 sequences are LNHDA and SQIVND (reference sequence). Trimming took 2 bases from V and 3 from J; bases not matched to a gene: 3. The CDR3 is 16 amino acids. The chain's CDR3 is CASSIKGTSGYNEQFF. DNA for the CDR3: TGTGCCAGTAGTATAAAAGGGACTAGCGGCTACAATGAGCAGTTCTTC. The full variable domain, its missing parts supplied by reference TRBV19 and TRBJ2-1, is DGGITQSPKYLFRKEGQNVTLSCEQNLNHDAMYWYRQDPGQGLRLIYYSQIVNDFQKGDIAEGYSVSREKKESFPLTVTSAQKNPTAFYLCASSIKGTSGYNEQFFGPGTRLTVL.

The chain joins TRBV19 to TRBJ1-1, with a tentative D call TRBD1 (6 bases). The CDR3 sequence is 13 residues long. Germline-derived CDR1 and CDR2 are LNHDA and SQIVND (reference sequence). Trimming pared 9 bases from V and 1 base from J, leaving 12 bases between. The CDR3 sequence is CASSTGWNTEAFF. In nucleotides, the CDR3 is TGTGCCAGCTCGACAGGTTGGAACACTGAAGCTTTCTTT.

V and J are TRBV4-2 and TRBJ2-3; TRBD2 matches 13 bases. Germline values: CDR1 LGHNA, CDR2 YNFKEQ. This CDR3 is 18 amino acids long. V shed 0 bases, J shed 5 bases, and the junction held 8 bases outside the gene matches. The CDR3 DNA follows: TGTGCCAGCAGCCAAGATCATTGGACTAGCGGGAGAATAGATACGCAGTATTTT. Its protein product is CASSQDHWTSGRIDTQYF.

The gene calls are TRBV2 and TRBJ2-7; the match to TRBD2 covers 8 bases. Germline V gives CDR1 SNHLY, CDR2 FYNNEI. Trimming at V came to 6 bases and at J to 5 bases, leaving 9 bases not matched to a gene. This CDR3 region has 14 residues. CDR3 sequence: CASRPGGAGDEQYF. The CDR3, as DNA: TGTGCCAGCAGGCCCGGGGGAGCGGGGGACGAGCAGTACTTC. Looking up the rest from reference TRBV2 and TRBJ2-7 gives the full variable domain: EPEVTQTPSHQVTQMGQEVILRCVPISNHLYFYWYRQILGQKVEFLVSFYNNEISEKSEIFDDQFSVERPDGSNFTLKIRSTKLEDSAMYFCASRPGGAGDEQYFGPGTRLTVT.

The chain employs TRBV9 and TRBJ1-1, with D tentatively TRBD1 (5 bases). Germline CDR1 is SGDLS and CDR2 is YYNGEE. This CDR3 is 12 amino acids long. Trimming took off 6 bases at V and 5 bases at J, with 11 bases between the two ends. CDR3 bases: TGTGCCAGCAAGGGAGGGGAAACTGAAGCTTTCTTT. This codes for CASKGGETEAFF. The variable domain in full, completed from reference TRBV9 and TRBJ1-1, reads DSGVTQTPKHLITATGQRVTLRCSPRSGDLSVYWYQQSLDQGLQFLIQYYNGEERAKGNILERFSAQQFPDLHSELNLSSLELGDSALYFCASKGGETEAFFGQGTRLTVV.

The J gene is TRBJ2-7, the V gene TRBV6-5; D is perhaps TRBD2 (5 bases). Between the trimmed V and J ends, which lost 0 bases and 6 bases, there was a span of 9 bases. Germline V gene data show CDR1 as MNHEY and CDR2 as SVGAGI. The CDR3 totals 13 residues. This chain's CDR3 is CASSYSGVSEQYF. The DNA for the CDR3 is TGTGCCAGCAGTTACTCCGGGGTAAGCGAGCAGTACTTC.

This clone is a singleton in its sample. This chain joins TRBV19 and TRBJ2-1, with TRBD2 matching 7 bases. The CDR3 loop spans 18 amino acids. Trimming took 3 bases from V and 0 from J; bases not matched to a gene: 11. The V gene's germline CDR1 is LNHDA and CDR2 SQIVND (reference sequence). The CDR3 DNA reads as TGTGCCAGTAGTATCGGTTGGAGAGGGAGGGACTCCTACAATGAGCAGTTCTTC. Its protein product is CASSIGWRGRDSYNEQFF.

V and J are TRBV5-5 and TRBJ2-1; D might be TRBD1 (6 bases). Trimming cost V 0 bases and J 1 base, with 11 bases left between them. CDR1 is SGHKS, CDR2 YYEKEE, per germline (reference sequence). The CDR3 spans 16 residues. The CDR3 loop reads CASSLGLQGSYNEQFF. Written as DNA, the CDR3 is TGTGCCAGCAGCTTGGGTTTACAGGGATCCTACAATGAGCAGTTCTTC.

This sequence joins TRBV19 and TRBJ2-1; 7 positions match TRBD2. The ends lost 6 bases at V and 5 bases at J; junction bases unmatched: 4. This CDR3 region has 13 residues. Germline loops: CDR1 LNHDA, CDR2 SQIVND (reference sequence). In DNA form, the CDR3 reads TGTGCCAGTAGGAATAGCGGGCACAATGAGCAGTTCTTC. Its protein is CASRNSGHNEQFF.